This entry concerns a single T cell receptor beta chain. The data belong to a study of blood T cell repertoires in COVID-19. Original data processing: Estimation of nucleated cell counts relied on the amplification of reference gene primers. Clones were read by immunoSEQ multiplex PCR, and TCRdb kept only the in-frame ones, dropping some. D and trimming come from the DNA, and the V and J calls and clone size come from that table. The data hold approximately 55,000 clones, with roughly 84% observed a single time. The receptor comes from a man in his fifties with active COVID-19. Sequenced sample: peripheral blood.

CDR3 sequence (DNA): TGCGCCAGCAGCTTATCCGGGTCTTTAAACACCGGGGAGCTGTTTTTT. It encodes CASSLSGSLNTGELFF. The rearrangement uses TRBV5-1 and TRBJ2-2; no firm D call. CDR1 and CDR2 (germline): SGHRS, YFSETQ. This CDR3 is built from 16 residues. V lost 2 bases and J 2 bases, leaving 13 bases between the germline ends. Looking up the rest from reference TRBV5-1 and TRBJ2-2 gives the full variable domain: KAGVTQTPRYLIKTRGQQVTLSCSPISGHRSVSWYQQTPGQGLQFLFEYFSETQRNKGNFPGRFSGRQFSNSRSEMNVSTLELGDSALYLCASSLSGSLNTGELFFGEGSRLTVL.